Listed below are T cell receptor beta chains from one sample, sequenced in a study of T cells in localized non-small cell lung cancer. Data came from immunoSEQ multiplex PCR; TCRdb stores just in-frame clones and leaves some out. The repertoire holds some 25,000 clones, with around 88% as singletons. Specimen: peripheral blood mononuclear cells, collected before any cancer treatment. The receptors stem from a woman between 40 and 69 years old with stage III lung adenocarcinoma. The CDR3 runs from the conserved cysteine through the conserved F or W. The order of the fields is J gene, V gene, D gene, clone size, CDR3 protein, CDR3 DNA. A D gene is named only where the DNA matches it firmly. Rows give clone size only sometimes, using once, few, many, or a class for an expanded clone.

TRBJ2-1 TRBV6-6 NA NA CASSADRYNEQFF TGTGCCAGCAGTGCCGACAGATACAATGAGCAGTTCTTC
TRBJ1-4 TRBV5-1 NA NA CASSLAGKQGYNEKLFF TGCGCCAGCAGCTTGGCCGGAAAACAGGGATATAATGAAAAACTGTTTTTT
TRBJ1-1 TRBV10-1 NA NA CASSEAGVYEAFF TGCGCCAGCAGTGAGGCAGGGGTCTATGAAGCTTTCTTT
TRBJ2-7 TRBV28 TRBD2 few CASSLYSGGPYEQYF TGTGCCAGCAGTTTATATAGCGGGGGTCCCTACGAGCAGTACTTC
TRBJ2-1 TRBV7-3 NA NA CASSKDQVGEQFF TGTGCCAGCAGCAAGGACCAGGTTGGTGAGCAGTTCTTC
TRBJ2-3 TRBV5-3 TRBD2 NA CAGPSGGSADTQYF TGTGCCGGACCCTCGGGCGGGAGTGCAGATACGCAGTATTTT
TRBJ2-2 TRBV5-5 NA NA CASLARTPNTGELFF TGTGCCAGCTTAGCCAGGACACCGAACACCGGGGAGCTGTTTTTT
TRBJ2-3 TRBV4-3 NA NA CASSQAFQLRDTQYF TGCGCCAGCAGCCAAGCGTTTCAGTTGAGAGATACGCAGTATTTT
TRBJ2-2 TRBV5-1 NA NA CASSLQGRILGEGTGELFF TGCGCCAGCAGCTTGCAGGGGCGCATCTTGGGTGAGGGCACCGGGGAGCTGTTTTTT
TRBJ2-3 TRBV7-9 TRBD2 NA CASSLGTGGQGDTQYF TGTGCCAGCAGCTTAGGAACGGGAGGGCAGGGAGATACGCAGTATTTT
TRBJ1-2 TRBV6-6 TRBD1 NA CASSLRDRAGYGYTF TGTGCCAGCAGTTTGCGGGACAGGGCTGGCTATGGCTACACCTTC
TRBJ1-5 TRBV19 NA NA CASSIGHSNQPQHF TGTGCCAGTAGTATCGGCCATAGCAATCAGCCCCAGCATTTT
TRBJ2-2 TRBV6-4 NA NA CASSSTGEVNTGELFF TGTGCCAGCAGTTCTACAGGGGAGGTTAACACCGGGGAGCTGTTTTTT
TRBJ2-3 TRBV18 NA NA CASSSQQPGRSDTQYF TGTGCCAGCTCATCACAGCAGCCCGGGCGATCAGATACGCAGTATTTT
TRBJ2-3 TRBV18 NA NA CASSGGPPFTDTQYF TGTGCCAGCTCAGGCGGGCCCCCATTCACAGATACGCAGTATTTT
TRBJ1-6 TRBV6-1 TRBD1 few CASSRQGLDSPLHF TGTGCCAGCAGTCGACAGGGGTTGGATTCACCCCTCCACTTT
TRBJ1-4 TRBV4-2 NA NA CASSQDERGKLFF TGTGCCAGCAGCCAAGATGAGAGGGGAAAACTGTTTTTT
TRBJ2-2 TRBV5-6 NA NA CASSLAGELFF TGTGCCAGCAGCTTGGCTGGGGAGCTGTTTTTT
TRBJ2-7 TRBV29-1 NA NA CSVSLTLYEQYF TGCAGCGTTTCCCTGACGCTCTACGAGCAGTACTTC
TRBJ1-2 TRBV29-1 NA NA CSVEDTVAGGVRGYTF TGCAGCGTTGAAGATACCGTCGCAGGAGGGGTGCGCGGCTACACCTTC
TRBJ2-3 TRBV4-1 TRBD2 NA CASSQGWGLAGGQYF TGCGCCAGCAGCCAAGGGTGGGGACTAGCGGGGGGGCAGTATTTT
TRBJ1-5 TRBV18 TRBD1 NA CASSGAGQANQPQHF TGTGCCAGCTCAGGCGCAGGACAGGCGAATCAGCCCCAGCATTTT
TRBJ1-1 TRBV6-4 NA NA CASSDRGGVAFF TGTGCCAGCAGTGACCGTGGGGGAGTAGCTTTCTTT
TRBJ1-2 TRBV2 NA NA CALPTPDRGYTF TGTGCCCTCCCGACCCCCGATCGAGGCTACACCTTC
TRBJ2-7 TRBV18 TRBD2 NA CASSPPRRAGGPLKAYEQYF TGTGCCAGCTCACCTCCCCGGAGGGCGGGAGGGCCCTTGAAGGCCTACGAGCAGTACTTC
TRBJ2-2 TRBV18 TRBD1 NA CASLDRWNTGELFF TGTGCCAGCCTGGACAGGTGGAACACCGGGGAGCTGTTTTTT
TRBJ2-2 TRBV18 TRBD1 NA CASSPRDRMPGELFF TGTGCCAGCTCACCGCGGGACAGGATGCCCGGGGAGCTGTTTTTT
TRBJ2-1 TRBV11-2 NA NA CASSPQGFAEQFF TGTGCCAGCAGCCCCCAGGGGTTTGCTGAGCAGTTCTTC
TRBJ1-2 TRBV15 NA NA CATSRGGWGYGYTF TGTGCCACCAGCAGAGGGGGATGGGGCTATGGCTACACCTTC
TRBJ1-3 TRBV13 NA NA CASSSGGNTIYF TGTGCCAGCAGCAGCGGTGGAAACACCATATATTTT
TRBJ1-1 TRBV13 NA NA CASSFRGETEAFF TGTGCCAGCAGCTTCCGCGGAGAGACTGAAGCTTTCTTT
TRBJ1-1 TRBV19 NA NA CASSISDMNTEAFF TGTGCCAGTAGTATCAGCGACATGAACACTGAAGCTTTCTTT
TRBJ2-2 TRBV19 TRBD1 NA CASSMTGAGELFF TGTGCCAGTAGCATGACAGGGGCCGGGGAGCTGTTTTTT
TRBJ1-1 TRBV11-3 NA NA CASSPSGGLEAFF TGTGCCAGCAGCCCGAGTGGCGGGTTAGAAGCTTTCTTT
TRBJ1-5 TRBV5-1 NA NA CASSFDQGQPQHF TGCGCCAGCAGCTTCGACCAGGGACAGCCCCAGCATTTT
TRBJ2-7 TRBV2 TRBD2 NA CASRREASGLYEQYF TGTGCCAGCAGACGGGAAGCTAGCGGCCTCTACGAGCAGTACTTC
TRBJ2-7 TRBV9 NA few CASSVGGQTYEQYF TGTGCCAGCAGCGTAGGCGGACAAACCTACGAGCAGTACTTC
TRBJ1-1 TRBV11-2 NA NA CASSLFPSRGLRAFF TGTGCCAGCAGCTTATTTCCCTCTCGAGGGCTTAGAGCTTTCTTT
TRBJ2-3 TRBV2 TRBD2 NA CASRRTTSGAGDTQYF TGTGCCAGCAGGCGGACGACTAGCGGGGCAGGAGATACGCAGTATTTT
TRBJ2-5 TRBV7-7 NA NA CASSPPLKQETQYF TGTGCCAGCAGCCCACCCCTAAAACAAGAGACCCAGTACTTC
TRBJ1-2 TRBV10-3 TRBD1 few CAIKADRGWGYTF TGTGCCATCAAGGCGGACAGGGGATGGGGCTACACCTTC
TRBJ1-5 TRBV19 NA NA CASSIEAGRNQPQHF TGTGCCAGTAGTATAGAAGCGGGTCGAAATCAGCCCCAGCATTTT
TRBJ1-2 TRBV18 TRBD1 NA CASSPPGQSPYGYTF TGTGCCAGCTCACCACCGGGACAGAGCCCCTATGGCTACACCTTC
TRBJ2-1 TRBV11-2 TRBD2 NA CASSPLAGVGNEQFF TGTGCCAGCAGTCCACTAGCGGGAGTCGGGAATGAGCAGTTCTTC
TRBJ2-1 TRBV6-6 NA NA CASTESWGLSYNEQFF TGTGCCAGCACCGAATCCTGGGGCTTATCCTACAATGAGCAGTTCTTC
TRBJ1-6 TRBV7-2 NA NA CASSSGSYNSPLHF TGTGCCAGCAGCTCCGGATCCTATAATTCACCCCTCCACTTT
TRBJ1-2 TRBV11-2 NA NA CASRRGGEHYGYTF TGTGCCAGCAGGCGGGGGGGGGAGCACTATGGCTACACCTTC
TRBJ2-3 TRBV7-6 NA NA CASSLARLVVSTDTQYF TGTGCCAGCAGCTTAGCGCGGTTAGTGGTTTCCACAGATACGCAGTATTTT
TRBJ1-6 TRBV7-2 NA NA CASSAGTGQGSPLHF TGTGCCAGCAGCGCAGGGACCGGCCAGGGTTCACCCCTCCACTTT
TRBJ1-1 TRBV29-1 NA NA CSVDEHGGPGGFF TGCAGCGTTGATGAGCATGGGGGGCCGGGGGGTTTCTTT
TRBJ2-5 TRBV7-6 TRBD1 NA CASSSREDRAETQYF TGTGCCAGCAGCTCCCGAGAAGACAGGGCAGAGACCCAGTACTTC
TRBJ2-7 TRBV29-1 NA NA CSVALMGTEQYF TGCAGCGTTGCCCTGATGGGTACCGAGCAGTACTTC
TRBJ1-5 TRBV5-6 TRBD1 NA CASSFSDRDYQPQHF TGTGCCAGCAGCTTTTCGGACAGGGACTATCAGCCCCAGCATTTT
TRBJ2-5 TRBV6-5 NA NA CASSQGQVQDF TGTGCCAGCAGTCAGGGGCAGGTTCAGGACTTC
TRBJ2-7 TRBV4-2 NA NA CASSPPDQVGEQYF TGTGCCAGCAGCCCACCAGACCAAGTGGGCGAGCAGTACTTC